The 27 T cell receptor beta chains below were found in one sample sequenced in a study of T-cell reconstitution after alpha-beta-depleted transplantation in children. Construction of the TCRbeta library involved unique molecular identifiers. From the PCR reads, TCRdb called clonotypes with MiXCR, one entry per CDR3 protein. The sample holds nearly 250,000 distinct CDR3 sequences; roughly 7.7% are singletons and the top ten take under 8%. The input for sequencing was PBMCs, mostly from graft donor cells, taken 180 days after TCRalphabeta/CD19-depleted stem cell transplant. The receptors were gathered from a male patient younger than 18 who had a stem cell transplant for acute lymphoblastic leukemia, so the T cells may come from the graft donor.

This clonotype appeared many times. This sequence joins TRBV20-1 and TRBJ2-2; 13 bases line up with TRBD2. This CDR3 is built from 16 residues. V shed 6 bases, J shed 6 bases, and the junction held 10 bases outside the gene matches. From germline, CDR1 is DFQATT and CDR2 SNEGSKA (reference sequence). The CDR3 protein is CSALTSGGWLAGELFF. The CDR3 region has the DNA TGCAGTGCCCTGACTAGCGGGGGGTGGTTGGCCGGGGAGCTGTTTTTT.

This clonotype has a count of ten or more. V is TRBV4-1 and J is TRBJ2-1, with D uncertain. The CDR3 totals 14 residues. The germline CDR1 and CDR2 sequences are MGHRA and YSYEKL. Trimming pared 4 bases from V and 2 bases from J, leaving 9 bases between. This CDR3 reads CASSPLPAYNEQFF. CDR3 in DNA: TGCGCCAGCAGCCCTCTGCCGGCCTACAATGAGCAGTTCTTC.

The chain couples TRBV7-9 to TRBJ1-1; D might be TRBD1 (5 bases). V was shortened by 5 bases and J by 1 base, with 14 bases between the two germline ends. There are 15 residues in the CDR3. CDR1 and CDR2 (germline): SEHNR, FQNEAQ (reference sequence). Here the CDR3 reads CASSRSGMGNTEAFF. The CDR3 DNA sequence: TGTGCCAGCAGCAGATCAGGGATGGGGAACACTGAAGCTTTCTTT.

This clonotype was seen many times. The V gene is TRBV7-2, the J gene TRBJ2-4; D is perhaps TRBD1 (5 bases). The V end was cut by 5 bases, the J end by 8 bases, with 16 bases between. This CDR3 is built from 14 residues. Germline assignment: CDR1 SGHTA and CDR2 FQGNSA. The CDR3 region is CASSLRWGRDIQYF. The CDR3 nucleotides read TGTGCCAGCAGCCTACGATGGGGCCGGGACATTCAGTACTTC. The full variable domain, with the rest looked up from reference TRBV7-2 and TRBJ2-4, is GAGVSQSPSNKVTEKGKDVELRCDPISGHTALYWYRQSLGQGLEFLIYFQGNSAPDKSGLPSDRFSAERTGGSVSTLTIQRTQQEDSAVYLCASSLRWGRDIQYFGAGTRLSVL.

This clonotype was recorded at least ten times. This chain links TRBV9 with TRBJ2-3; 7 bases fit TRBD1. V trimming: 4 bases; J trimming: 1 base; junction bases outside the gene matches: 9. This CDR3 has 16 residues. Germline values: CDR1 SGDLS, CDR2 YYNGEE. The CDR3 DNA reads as TGTGCCAGCAGCCTACCGACAGGGTCTGGCACAGATACGCAGTATTTT. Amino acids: CASSLPTGSGTDTQYF.

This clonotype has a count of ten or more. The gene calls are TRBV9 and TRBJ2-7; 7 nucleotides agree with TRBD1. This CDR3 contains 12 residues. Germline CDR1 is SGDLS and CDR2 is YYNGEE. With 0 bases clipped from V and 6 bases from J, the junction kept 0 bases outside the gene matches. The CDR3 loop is CASSVGQGEQYF. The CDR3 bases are TGTGCCAGCAGCGTAGGACAGGGCGAGCAGTACTTC.

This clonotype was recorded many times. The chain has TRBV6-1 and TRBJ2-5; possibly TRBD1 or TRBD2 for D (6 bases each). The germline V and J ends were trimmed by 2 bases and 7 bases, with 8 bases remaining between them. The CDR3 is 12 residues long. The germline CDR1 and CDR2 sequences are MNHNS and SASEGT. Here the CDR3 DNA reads TGTGCCAGCAGTGAAAGGGGGGTGACCCAGTACTTC. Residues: CASSERGVTQYF.

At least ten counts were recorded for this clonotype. The CDR3 nucleotides read TGTGCCAGCAGTTCCGGGACGGTAAGCTCCTACGAGCAGTACTTC. It codes for CASSSGTVSSYEQYF. The chain is built from TRBV28 and TRBJ2-7; D possibly matches TRBD1 or TRBD2 (5 bases each). This CDR3 is built from 15 residues. Germline assignment: CDR1 MDHEN and CDR2 SYDVKM. V dropped 4 bases and J dropped 0 bases, with 13 bases sitting between them.

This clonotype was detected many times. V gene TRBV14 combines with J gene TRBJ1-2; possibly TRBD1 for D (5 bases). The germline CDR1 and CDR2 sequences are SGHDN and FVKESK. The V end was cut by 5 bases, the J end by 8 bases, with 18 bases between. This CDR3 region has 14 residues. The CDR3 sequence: CASSGQGDFTGYTF. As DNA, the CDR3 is TGTGCCAGCAGCGGGCAGGGCGACTTCACCGGCTACACCTTC.

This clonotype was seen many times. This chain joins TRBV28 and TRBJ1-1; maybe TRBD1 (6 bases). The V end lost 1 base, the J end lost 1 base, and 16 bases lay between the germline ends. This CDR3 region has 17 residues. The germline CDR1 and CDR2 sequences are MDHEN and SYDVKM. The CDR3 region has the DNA TGTGCCAGCAGTTTATCGTTAGCGGGACACCGGAACACTGAAGCTTTCTTT. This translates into CASSLSLAGHRNTEAFF.

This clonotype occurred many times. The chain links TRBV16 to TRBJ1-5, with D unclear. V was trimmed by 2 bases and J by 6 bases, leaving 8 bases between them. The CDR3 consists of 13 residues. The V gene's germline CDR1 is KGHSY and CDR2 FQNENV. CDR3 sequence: CASSQNDVQPQHF. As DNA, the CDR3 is TGTGCCAGCAGCCAAAATGACGTTCAGCCCCAGCATTTT. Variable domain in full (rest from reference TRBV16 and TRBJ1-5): GEEVAQTPKHLVRGEGQKAKLYCAPIKGHSYVFWYQQVLKNEFKFLISFQNENVFDETGMPKERFSAKCLPNSPCSLEIQATKLEDSAVYFCASSQNDVQPQHFGDGTRLSIL.

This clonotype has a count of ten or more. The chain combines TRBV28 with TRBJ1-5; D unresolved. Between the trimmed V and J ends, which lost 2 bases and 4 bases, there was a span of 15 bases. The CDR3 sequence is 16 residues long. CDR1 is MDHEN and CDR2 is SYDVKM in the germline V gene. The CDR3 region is CASSLKRAAVNQPQHF. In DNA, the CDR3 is TGTGCCAGCAGTTTAAAGCGGGCAGCGGTGAATCAGCCCCAGCATTTT.

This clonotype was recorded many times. The CDR3 DNA follows: TGTGCCAGCACCGTCGAAGGGGAGGCCAAAAACATTCAGTACTTC. Translating gives CASTVEGEAKNIQYF. The V gene is TRBV12-3 or TRBV12-4, the J gene TRBJ2-4; the D call may be TRBD1 or TRBD2 (5 bases each). Trimming stripped 7 bases from V and 1 base from J, with 14 bases between. The length of the CDR3 is 15 residues.

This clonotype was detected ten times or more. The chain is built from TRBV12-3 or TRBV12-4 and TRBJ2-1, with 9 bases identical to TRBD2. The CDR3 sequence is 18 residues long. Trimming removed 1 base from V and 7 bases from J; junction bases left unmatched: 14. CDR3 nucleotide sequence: TGTGCCAGCAGTTTAGTCACAATAGGCGGGAGGGCCCAGAATGAGCAGTTCTTC. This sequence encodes CASSLVTIGGRAQNEQFF.

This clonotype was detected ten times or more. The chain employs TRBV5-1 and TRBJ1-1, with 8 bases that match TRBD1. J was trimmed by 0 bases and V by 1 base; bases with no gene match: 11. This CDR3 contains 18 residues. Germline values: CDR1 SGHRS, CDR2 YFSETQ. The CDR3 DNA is TGCGCCAGCAGCTTGTACCCGCCGGGACAGGTGATGAACACTGAAGCTTTCTTT. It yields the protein CASSLYPPGQVMNTEAFF.

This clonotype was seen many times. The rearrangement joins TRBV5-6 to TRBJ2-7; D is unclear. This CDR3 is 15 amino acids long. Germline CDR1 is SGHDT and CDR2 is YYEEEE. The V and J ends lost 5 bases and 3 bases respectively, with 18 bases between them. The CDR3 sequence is CASRQAKRHSYEQYF. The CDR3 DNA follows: TGTGCCAGCAGGCAGGCAAAACGGCATAGCTACGAGCAGTACTTC. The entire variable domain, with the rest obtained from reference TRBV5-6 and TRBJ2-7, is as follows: DAGVTQSPTHLIKTRGQQVTLRCSPKSGHDTVSWYQQALGQGPQFIFQYYEEEERQRGNFPDRFSGHQFPNYSSELNVNALLLGDSALYLCASRQAKRHSYEQYFGPGTRLTVT.

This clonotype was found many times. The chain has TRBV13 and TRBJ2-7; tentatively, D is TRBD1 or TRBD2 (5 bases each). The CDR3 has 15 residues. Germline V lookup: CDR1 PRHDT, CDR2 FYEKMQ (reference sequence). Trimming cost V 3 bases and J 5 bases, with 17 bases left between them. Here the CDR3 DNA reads TGTGCCAGCAGCTTTATCGGGGCCGGAGTCAACGAGCAGTACTTC. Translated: CASSFIGAGVNEQYF.

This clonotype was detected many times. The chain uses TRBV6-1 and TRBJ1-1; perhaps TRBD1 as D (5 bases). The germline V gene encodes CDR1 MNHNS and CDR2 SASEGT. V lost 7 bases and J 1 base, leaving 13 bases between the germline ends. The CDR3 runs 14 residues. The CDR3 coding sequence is TGTGCCAGCATCACCTGGGGCGGGAACACTGAAGCTTTCTTT. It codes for CASITWGGNTEAFF.

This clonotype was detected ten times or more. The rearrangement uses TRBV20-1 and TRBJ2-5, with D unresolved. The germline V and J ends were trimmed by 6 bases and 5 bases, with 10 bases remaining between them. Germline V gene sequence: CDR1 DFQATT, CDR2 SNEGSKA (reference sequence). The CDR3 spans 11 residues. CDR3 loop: CSANQEETQYF. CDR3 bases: TGCAGTGCCAATCAAGAGGAGACCCAGTACTTC.

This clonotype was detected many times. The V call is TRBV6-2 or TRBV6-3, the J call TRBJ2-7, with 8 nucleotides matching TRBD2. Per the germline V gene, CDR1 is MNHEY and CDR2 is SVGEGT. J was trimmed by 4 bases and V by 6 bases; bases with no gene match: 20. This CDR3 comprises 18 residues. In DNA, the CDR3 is TGTGCCAGCAGCTTTCCCGGGACTAGGGGAGGGCCTGGGTACGAGCAGTACTTC. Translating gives CASSFPGTRGGPGYEQYF.

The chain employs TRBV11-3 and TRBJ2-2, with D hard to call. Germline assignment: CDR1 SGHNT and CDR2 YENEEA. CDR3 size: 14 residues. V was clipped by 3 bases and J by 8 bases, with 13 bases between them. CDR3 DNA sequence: TGTGCCAGCAGCTTTGGTCCCTCCTCGGGGGAGCTGTTTTTT. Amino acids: CASSFGPSSGELFF.

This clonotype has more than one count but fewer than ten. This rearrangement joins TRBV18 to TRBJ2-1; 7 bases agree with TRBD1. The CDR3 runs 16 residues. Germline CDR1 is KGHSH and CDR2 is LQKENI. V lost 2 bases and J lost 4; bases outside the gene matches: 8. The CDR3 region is CASSPTGQWHYNEQFF. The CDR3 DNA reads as TGTGCCAGCTCACCAACGGGACAGTGGCATTACAATGAGCAGTTCTTC.

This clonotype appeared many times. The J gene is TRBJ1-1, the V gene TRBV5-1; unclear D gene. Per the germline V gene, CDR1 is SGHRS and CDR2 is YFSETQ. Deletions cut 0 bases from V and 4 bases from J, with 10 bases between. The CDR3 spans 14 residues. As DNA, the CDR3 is TGCGCCAGCAGCTTGGAGAGGGTAGGCACTGAAGCTTTCTTT. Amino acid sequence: CASSLERVGTEAFF.

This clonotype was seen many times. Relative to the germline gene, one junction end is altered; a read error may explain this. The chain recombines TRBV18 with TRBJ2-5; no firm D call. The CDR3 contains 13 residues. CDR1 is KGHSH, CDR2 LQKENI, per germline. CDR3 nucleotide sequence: TGTGCCAGCTCACCACAGGGTCAAGGGACCCAGTACTTC. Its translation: CASSPQGQGTQYF. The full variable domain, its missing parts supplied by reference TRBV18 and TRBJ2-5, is NAGVMQNPRHLVRRRGQEARLRCSPMKGHSHVYWYRQLPEEGLKFMVYLQKENIIDESGMPKERFSAEFPKEGPSILRIQQVVRGDSAAYFCASSPQGQGTQYFGPGTRLLVL.

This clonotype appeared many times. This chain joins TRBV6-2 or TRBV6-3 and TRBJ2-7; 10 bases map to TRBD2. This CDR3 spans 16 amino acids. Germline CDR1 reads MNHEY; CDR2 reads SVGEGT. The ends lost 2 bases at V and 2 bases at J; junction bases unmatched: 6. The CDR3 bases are TGTGCCAGCAGTTACGGTGCTAGCGGGAGAGCCTACGAGCAGTACTTC. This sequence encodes CASSYGASGRAYEQYF.

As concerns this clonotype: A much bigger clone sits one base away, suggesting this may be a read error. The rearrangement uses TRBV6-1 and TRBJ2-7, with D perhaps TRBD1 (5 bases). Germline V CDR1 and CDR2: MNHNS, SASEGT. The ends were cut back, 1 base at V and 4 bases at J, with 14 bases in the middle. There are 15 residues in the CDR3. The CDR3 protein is CASSEGTRNGYEQYF. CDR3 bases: TGTGCCAGCAGTGAAGGGACACGGAATGGATACGAGCAGTACTTC.

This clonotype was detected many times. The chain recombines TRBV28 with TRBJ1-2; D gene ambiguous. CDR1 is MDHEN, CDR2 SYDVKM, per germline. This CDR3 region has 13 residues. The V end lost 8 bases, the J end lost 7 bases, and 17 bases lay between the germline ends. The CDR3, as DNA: TGTGCCAGCGGTTCGACGGCTACCGGTGGCTACACCTTC. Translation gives CASGSTATGGYTF.